This T cell receptor beta chain was identified in a study of cytomegalovirus exposure and HLA in healthy donors. Study findings and constraints: CMV serostatus stood as the only immune exposure information on hand. A prior analysis recorded that most TCR beta V segments were productive about 87% or about 30% of the time.

The PCR ran on 60 Vbeta and 13 Jbeta primers. TCRdb's copy holds only in-frame clones and misses some; the assay was immunoSEQ multiplex PCR. The table lists 200,000 to 250,000 clones, under 90% of them singletons. Missing from this donor's record is the CMV serostatus. As regards this clone: Its matching antigen is unknown.

The specimen was PBMCs. The receptor was isolated from a human donor in good health.

The CDR3 sequence is CASSIGGVAKNIQYF. The CDR3 DNA reads as TGTGCCAGTAGTATAGGCGGAGTAGCCAAAAACATTCAGTACTTC. The J gene is TRBJ2-4, the V gene TRBV19; no firm D call. The CDR3 is 15 amino acids. V lost 1 base and J lost 0, with 7 bases in between. CDR1 is LNHDA and CDR2 is SQIVND in the germline V gene (reference sequence).